Below, 30 T cell receptor beta chains from the same sample are listed, as sequenced in a study of TIL therapy for anti-PD-1-resistant metastatic lung cancer (dated by TCRdb to the early 2020s). Using bias-controlled multiplex PCR with the immunoSEQ v3 hsTCRB kit, the TCR beta CDR3 regions were amplified from genomic DNA. TCRdb took this table from immuneACCESS and kept in-frame rearrangements with V and J called. Such tables lack part of the clones; where checked against another copy, unresolved V genes explain under half of the gap, and the rest is unexplained. Present in this sample are about 52,000 clones, 70% to 85% of which were seen just once. More than 4.5% of the sample rests with the top ten. The time point tag for this specimen amounts to: pre-treatment sample, taken before nivolumab and TIL therapy. The starting material was blood, obtained at baseline. The source is a woman aged 25-80 years with non-small cell lung cancer.

This chain's CDR3 is CAIGGDGELFF. Written as DNA, the CDR3 is TGTGCCATCGGGGGGGATGGGGAGCTGTTTTTT. The chain employs TRBV10-3 and TRBJ2-2; 7 nucleotides match TRBD2. Trimming took 8 bases from V and 8 from J; bases not matched to a gene: 2. The CDR3 runs 11 residues. CDR1 ENHRY and CDR2 SYGVKD come from the germline V gene.

This chain connects TRBV14 to TRBJ1-2; a possible D gene is TRBD1 (6 bases). This CDR3 comprises 13 residues. Germline-derived CDR1 and CDR2 are SGHDN and FVKESK. The V end lost 2 bases, the J end lost 8 bases, and 12 bases lay between the germline ends. CDR3 sequence: CASSQSRGGGYTF. The CDR3 coding sequence is TGTGCCAGCAGCCAATCGAGGGGGGGCGGCTACACCTTC.

This clone was counted at least ten times. In nucleotides, the CDR3 is TGTGCCAGCAGCGCGCCCAGGGGCCAGGGGTCTAGCAATCAGCCCCAGCATTTT. Its translation is CASSAPRGQGSSNQPQHF. The chain has TRBV7-9 and TRBJ1-5, with D possibly TRBD1 on 6 matching bases. The CDR3 has 18 amino acids. The germline V gene has CDR1 SEHNR and CDR2 FQNEAQ (reference sequence). Trimming took off 5 bases at V and 0 bases at J, with 20 bases between the two ends.

The CDR3 is CASSSSGATGNTIYF. The CDR3 DNA reads TGCGCCAGCAGCTCCTCAGGGGCAACTGGAAACACCATATATTTT. The rearrangement joins TRBV5-1 to TRBJ1-3; a weak D match, TRBD1 (6 bases). V was pared by 3 bases and J by 2 bases, with 12 bases between. The germline CDR1 and CDR2 sequences are SGHRS and YFSETQ. The CDR3 is 15 residues long.

V usage is TRBV7-8 and J usage is TRBJ2-1; TRBD2 agrees at 13 bases. V lost 2 bases and J lost 7; bases outside the gene matches: 2. This CDR3 is 15 amino acids long. Germline CDR1 reads SGHVS; CDR2 reads FQNEAQ. CDR3 protein: CASSLPGLAGNEQFF. Here the CDR3 DNA reads TGTGCCAGCAGCTTACCGGGACTAGCGGGAAATGAGCAGTTCTTC.

V and J are TRBV5-1 and TRBJ1-4, with 9 bases matching TRBD1. Germline lookup yields CDR1 SGHRS and CDR2 YFSETQ. There are 15 residues in the CDR3. The J segment lost 2 bases and the V segment lost 3 bases, leaving 2 bases of the junction unmatched. This CDR3 is CASSSGQGTNEKLFF. CDR3 bases: TGCGCCAGCAGCTCCGGACAGGGGACTAATGAAAAACTGTTTTTT.

This chain joins TRBV6-5 and TRBJ2-1; 7 bases are a match to TRBD1. CDR1 is MNHEY and CDR2 is SVGAGI in the germline V gene. The CDR3 runs 13 residues. Trimming took 2 bases from V and 9 from J; bases not matched to a gene: 4. This chain's CDR3 is CASSYPGQVEQFF. The CDR3, as DNA: TGTGCCAGCAGTTACCCCGGACAGGTTGAGCAGTTCTTC.

The V and J genes are TRBV2 and TRBJ2-5, with a tentative D call TRBD1 (6 bases). This CDR3 is built from 14 residues. Germline V CDR1 and CDR2: SNHLY, FYNNEI. Trimming took 7 bases from V and 5 from J, leaving 17 bases between them. CDR3 residues: CASNRVVGQETQYF. CDR3 nucleotide sequence: TGTGCCAGCAACAGGGTAGTAGGTCAGGAGACCCAGTACTTC.

This clone was counted only a few times. The J gene is TRBJ2-7, the V gene TRBV5-1, with 8 bases aligning to TRBD1. The CDR3 consists of 14 residues. Trimming at V came to 4 bases and at J to 3 bases, leaving 6 bases not matched to a gene. The germline CDR1 and CDR2 sequences are SGHRS and YFSETQ. The CDR3 bases are TGCGCCAGCAGCCCCACTACAGGGGGCTACGAGCAGTACTTC. The encoded protein is CASSPTTGGYEQYF.

The chain carries TRBV19 and TRBJ2-3; perhaps TRBD2 as D (6 bases). The CDR3 is made up of 14 amino acids. Germline assignment: CDR1 LNHDA and CDR2 SQIVND (reference sequence). The V end was cut by 5 bases, the J end by 3 bases, with 12 bases between. In DNA, the CDR3 is TGTGCCAGTAGTCCGGGAGCTTTGACAGATACGCAGTATTTT. Translating gives CASSPGALTDTQYF. The variable domain in full, completed from reference TRBV19 and TRBJ2-3, reads DGGITQSPKYLFRKEGQNVTLSCEQNLNHDAMYWYRQDPGQGLRLIYYSQIVNDFQKGDIAEGYSVSREKKESFPLTVTSAQKNPTAFYLCASSPGALTDTQYFGPGTRLTVL.

The J gene is TRBJ2-3, the V gene TRBV28; 13 nucleotides agree with TRBD2. Per the germline V gene, CDR1 is MDHEN and CDR2 is SYDVKM. This CDR3 comprises 19 residues. V shed 5 bases and J 0 bases; nucleotides not matched to a gene: 11. CDR3 sequence (DNA): TGTGCCAGCAGTCTCCCCGGGACTAGCGGGGCACCTAGCACAGATACGCAGTATTTT. Its translation: CASSLPGTSGAPSTDTQYF.

This chain uses TRBV19 with TRBJ1-2, with TRBD1 as a possible D gene (5 bases). Trimming shortened V by 1 base and J by 4 bases, and 13 bases separated the two germline ends. The length of the CDR3 is 15 residues. Per the germline V gene, CDR1 is LNHDA and CDR2 is SQIVND (reference sequence). This CDR3 is CASSIATDLSYGYTF. The CDR3 DNA reads TGTGCCAGTAGTATAGCGACAGATCTCTCCTATGGCTACACCTTC.

The V gene is TRBV5-4, the J gene TRBJ2-3; the match to TRBD2 covers 12 bases. Looked up from germline, CDR1 is SGHNT and CDR2 is YYREEE (reference sequence). The V gene end was trimmed by 4 bases and the J gene end by 3 bases; junction bases not matched to a gene: 12. The CDR3 extends over 18 amino acids. CDR3 nucleotides: TGTGCCAGCAGCGTACGACTAGCGGGAGATTTTTTAACAGATACGCAGTATTTT. Residues: CASSVRLAGDFLTDTQYF.

This sequence joins TRBV29-1 and TRBJ1-3; D unresolved. Trimming stripped 1 base from V and 4 bases from J, with 14 bases between. Germline V lookup: CDR1 SQVTM, CDR2 ANQGSEA. This CDR3 contains 15 residues. DNA for the CDR3: TGCAGCGTTGAAGTCCCCTTCTCGCGGGGAAACACCATATATTTT. Its protein is CSVEVPFSRGNTIYF.

The chain combines TRBV29-1 with TRBJ2-3, with 12 bases matching TRBD2. This CDR3 has 16 amino acids. Trimming cost V 7 bases and J 5 bases; bases outside gene matches: 13. CDR1 and CDR2 (germline): SQVTM, ANQGSEA. CDR3 in DNA: TGCAGCGCCTCGTCGACTAGCGGGGGTGCGGGAGATACGCAGTATTTT. Translated, it gives CSASSTSGGAGDTQYF.

The chain combines TRBV5-5 with TRBJ2-1; TRBD1 agrees at 7 bases. Germline V CDR1 and CDR2: SGHKS, YYEKEE (reference sequence). With 2 bases clipped from V and 6 bases from J, the junction kept 5 bases outside the gene matches. The CDR3 is 14 residues long. DNA for the CDR3: TGTGCCAGCAGCTTCGGGACAGCCATCAATGAGCAGTTCTTC. Translated, it gives CASSFGTAINEQFF.

The rearrangement joins TRBV4-3 to TRBJ1-1; D possibly corresponds to TRBD1 (5 bases). There are 15 residues in the CDR3. V was trimmed by 8 bases and J by 4 bases, leaving 20 bases between them. Germline V gene data show CDR1 as LGHNA and CDR2 as YSLEER. CDR3 amino acids: CASGTPGRGITEAFF. The DNA for the CDR3 is TGCGCCAGCGGAACCCCAGGGAGGGGAATCACTGAAGCTTTCTTT.

The chain employs TRBV4-1 and TRBJ2-7; D is unclear. The CDR3 has 13 amino acids. V lost 1 base, J lost 3 bases, and 7 bases lay in between. Germline values: CDR1 MGHRA, CDR2 YSYEKL. The CDR3: CASSQAFNYEQYF. CDR3 nucleotide sequence: TGCGCCAGCAGCCAAGCCTTCAACTACGAGCAGTACTTC.

The rearrangement joins TRBV19 to TRBJ2-5, with 8 bases lining up with TRBD1. The CDR3 length is 15 residues. V was clipped by 5 bases and J by 4 bases; unmatched bases: 9. Germline CDR1 is LNHDA and CDR2 is SQIVND (reference sequence). CDR3 protein: CASSARQGRLETQYF. DNA of the CDR3: TGTGCCAGTAGTGCGAGACAGGGGAGATTAGAGACCCAGTACTTC.

This sequence joins TRBV2 and TRBJ2-3; D might be TRBD2 (6 bases). Trimming pared 4 bases from V and 2 bases from J, leaving 13 bases between. The CDR3 sequence is 15 residues long. Germline assignment: CDR1 SNHLY and CDR2 FYNNEI. The chain's CDR3 is CASSGRDFYTDTQYF. The CDR3 DNA is TGTGCCAGCAGTGGTCGGGACTTTTACACAGATACGCAGTATTTT.

V usage is TRBV5-1 and J usage is TRBJ2-1, with 7 bases identical to TRBD2. CDR1 and CDR2 from the germline V gene are SGHRS and YFSETQ. V was pared by 4 bases and J by 3 bases, with 7 bases of the junction left unmatched. The CDR3 consists of 15 residues. CDR3: CASSPGTNFYNEQFF. CDR3 DNA: TGCGCCAGCAGCCCCGGGACTAATTTCTACAATGAGCAGTTCTTC.

The chain recombines TRBV27 with TRBJ2-6; D is perhaps TRBD1 or TRBD2 (6 bases each). The V end was cut by 0 bases, the J end by 2 bases, with 8 bases between. Germline values: CDR1 MNHEY, CDR2 SMNVEV (reference sequence). This CDR3 comprises 16 residues. CDR3 region: CASSLSGGTGANVLTF. The CDR3 nucleotides are TGTGCCAGCAGTTTATCGGGGGGCACTGGGGCCAACGTCCTGACTTTC. Drawing the rest from reference TRBV27 and TRBJ2-6, the complete variable domain is EAQVTQNPRYLITVTGKKLTVTCSQNMNHEYMSWYRQDPGLGLRQIYYSMNVEVTDKGDVPEGYKVSRKEKRNFPLILESPSPNQTSLYFCASSLSGGTGANVLTFGAGSRLTVL.

J is TRBJ2-7 and V is TRBV9; 9 bases map to TRBD1. The CDR3 totals 15 residues. Germline loops: CDR1 SGDLS, CDR2 YYNGEE. J gave up 1 base and V 4 bases, and 6 bases lay outside the gene matches. CDR3 sequence reads: CASSPGQGNSYEQYF. The CDR3 nucleotides are TGTGCCAGCAGCCCCGGACAGGGGAATTCCTACGAGCAGTACTTC.

The chain couples TRBV6-5 to TRBJ2-5, with D possibly called TRBD1 or TRBD2 (5 bases each). The CDR3 runs to 13 residues. Trimming cost V 4 bases and J 1 base, with 7 bases left between them. From germline, CDR1 is MNHEY and CDR2 SVGAGI. Here the CDR3 reads CASSSGTQETQYF. CDR3 sequence (DNA): TGTGCCAGCAGTTCCGGGACCCAAGAGACCCAGTACTTC.

The rearrangement joins TRBV6-9 to TRBJ2-3; D assignment may be TRBD1 or TRBD2 (5 bases each). CDR1 and CDR2 (germline): MNHGY, SVAAGI. This CDR3 is 15 amino acids long. V was trimmed by 3 bases and J by 5 bases, leaving 15 bases between them. The CDR3 protein is CASSYAGTQGDTQYF. CDR3 bases: TGTGCCAGCAGTTACGCGGGTACCCAGGGAGATACGCAGTATTTT.

The chain uses TRBV11-2 and TRBJ2-2; D tentatively reads TRBD1 or TRBD2 (6 bases each). V gave up 5 bases and J gave up 9 bases, with 10 bases separating them. The CDR3 has 12 residues. CDR1 is SGHAT, CDR2 FQNNGV, per germline. The CDR3 sequence is CASSQGGWELFF. The CDR3 coding sequence is TGTGCCAGCAGCCAAGGGGGGTGGGAGCTGTTTTTT.

The rearrangement links TRBV7-8 to TRBJ2-6; 9 positions agree with TRBD1. Germline CDR1 is SGHVS and CDR2 is FQNEAQ. This CDR3 comprises 19 residues. With V trimmed by 6 bases and J by 0 bases, 12 bases remained unmatched. CDR3 protein: CASSSRLRDRVSGANVLTF. Here the CDR3 DNA reads TGTGCCAGCAGTTCAAGGCTCCGGGACAGGGTCTCTGGGGCCAACGTCCTGACTTTC.

The CDR3 loop reads CASSRRMAGGPHEQFF. The DNA of the CDR3 is TGCGCCAGCAGCCGCCGGATGGCGGGAGGGCCCCATGAGCAGTTCTTC. The rearrangement links TRBV4-1 to TRBJ2-1, with 9 bases matching TRBD2. Germline V gene lookup returns CDR1 MGHRA and CDR2 YSYEKL. With 4 bases clipped from V and 8 bases from J, the junction kept 12 bases outside the gene matches. The CDR3 runs 16 residues.

The V gene is TRBV5-1, the J gene TRBJ2-3; possible D gene TRBD2, 5 bases. CDR1 and CDR2 (germline): SGHRS, YFSETQ. Deletions cut 2 bases from V and 2 bases from J, with 12 bases between. The CDR3 extends over 15 amino acids. The CDR3: CASSFGGDYTDTQYF. The CDR3 region has the DNA TGCGCCAGCAGCTTTGGCGGAGACTACACAGATACGCAGTATTTT.

The chain combines TRBV6-6 with TRBJ1-4; D is perhaps TRBD1 (5 bases). CDR1 is MNHNY, CDR2 SVGAGI, per germline (reference sequence). There are 14 residues in the CDR3. The ends were cut back, 9 bases at V and 5 bases at J, with 16 bases in the middle. CDR3: CASAGTYDNEKLFF. The CDR3, as DNA: TGTGCCAGTGCCGGGACGTACGACAATGAAAAACTGTTTTTT.